This TCR beta chain was documented in a study of cytomegalovirus exposure and HLA in healthy donors. Germline CDR1 SGHVS, CDR2 FNYEAQ. The CDR3 loop spans 15 amino acids. V was cut by 1 base and J by 2 bases, with 9 bases left in between. It was with 60 Vbeta and 13 Jbeta primers that the PCR ran. The protocol was immunoSEQ multiplex PCR, while the TCRdb copy is restricted to in-frame clones and leaves out a portion. Among approximately 140,000 clones listed, roughly 84% were seen once. The sample was PBMCs. The J gene is TRBJ1-5, the V gene TRBV7-6, with D maybe TRBD1 (5 bases). This TCR was recovered from a boy between 10 and 17 years old in good health and CMV-seronegative. As DNA, the CDR3 is TGTGCCAGCAGCTTAGATCCGGGGGGCAATCAGCCCCAGCATTTT. Its translation: CASSLDPGGNQPQHF.